The clone carrying this T cell receptor (beta chain) was seen just once. Its antigen remains unknown. This specimen comes from a study of neurological immune-mediated disorders. Documented time point: technical triplicate 3. The length of the CDR3 is 12 residues. V was clipped by 0 bases and J by 11 bases, with 10 bases between them. Looked up from germline, CDR1 is MGHDK and CDR2 is SYGVNS. TCRdb reprocessed the 5' RACE reads with MiXCR, giving one entry per CDR3 protein. Of approximately 40,000 distinct CDR3 sequences listed, roughly a fifth were seen once; the top ten hold more than 4%. Overall study results and limits: Among expanded clones, no CDR3 amino acid sequences were shared across subjects, a pattern suggesting private repertoires in all groups.

The specimen was PBMCs. The chain has TRBV25-1 and TRBJ1-1, with a tentative D call TRBD1 (5 bases). The TCR originated in a man aged 55-75 years with HTLV-1-associated myelopathy (HAM/TSP). DNA for the CDR3: TGTGCCAGCAGTGAATATGGGGGAACCGCTTTCTTT. Encoded protein: CASSEYGGTAFF.